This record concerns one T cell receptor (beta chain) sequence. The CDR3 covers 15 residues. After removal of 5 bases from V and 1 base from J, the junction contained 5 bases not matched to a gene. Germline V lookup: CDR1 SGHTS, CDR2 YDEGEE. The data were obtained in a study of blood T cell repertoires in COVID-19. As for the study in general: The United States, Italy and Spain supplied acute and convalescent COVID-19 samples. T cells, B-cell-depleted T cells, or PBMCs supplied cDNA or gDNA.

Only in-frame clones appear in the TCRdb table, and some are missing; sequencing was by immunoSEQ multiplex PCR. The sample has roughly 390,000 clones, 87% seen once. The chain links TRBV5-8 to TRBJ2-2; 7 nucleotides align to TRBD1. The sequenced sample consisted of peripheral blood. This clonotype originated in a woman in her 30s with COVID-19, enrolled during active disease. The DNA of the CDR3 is TGTGCCAGCAGTTTGACAGGGAGGAACACCGGGGAGCTGTTTTTT. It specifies CASSLTGRNTGELFF.